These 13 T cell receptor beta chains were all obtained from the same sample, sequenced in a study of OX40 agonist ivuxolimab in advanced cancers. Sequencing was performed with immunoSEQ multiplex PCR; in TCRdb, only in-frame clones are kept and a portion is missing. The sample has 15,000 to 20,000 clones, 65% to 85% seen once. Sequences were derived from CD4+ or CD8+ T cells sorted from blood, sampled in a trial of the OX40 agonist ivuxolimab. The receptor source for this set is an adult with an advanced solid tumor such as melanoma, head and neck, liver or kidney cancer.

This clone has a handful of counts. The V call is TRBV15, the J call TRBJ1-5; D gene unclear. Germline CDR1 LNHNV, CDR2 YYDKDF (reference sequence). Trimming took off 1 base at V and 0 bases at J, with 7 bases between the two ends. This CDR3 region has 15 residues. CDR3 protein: CATSRVVNSNQPQHF. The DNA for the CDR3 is TGTGCCACCAGCAGAGTCGTTAATAGCAATCAGCCCCAGCATTTT.

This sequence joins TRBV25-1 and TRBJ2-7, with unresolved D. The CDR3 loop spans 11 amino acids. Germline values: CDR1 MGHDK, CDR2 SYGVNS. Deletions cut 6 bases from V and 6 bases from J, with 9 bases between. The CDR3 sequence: CASSFSSEQYF. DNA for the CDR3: TGTGCCAGCAGCTTCAGCTCCGAGCAGTACTTC.

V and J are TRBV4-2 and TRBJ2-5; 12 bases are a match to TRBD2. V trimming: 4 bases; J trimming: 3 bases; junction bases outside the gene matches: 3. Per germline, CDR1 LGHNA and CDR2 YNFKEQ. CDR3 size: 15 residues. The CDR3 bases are TGTGCCAGCAGCCGAAGACTAGCGGGGGAAGAGACCCAGTACTTC. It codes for CASSRRLAGEETQYF.

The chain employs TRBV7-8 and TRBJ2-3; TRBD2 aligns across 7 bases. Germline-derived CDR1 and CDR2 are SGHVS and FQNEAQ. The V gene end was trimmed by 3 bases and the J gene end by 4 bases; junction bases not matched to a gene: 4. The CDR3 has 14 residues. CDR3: CASSLGGVADTQYF. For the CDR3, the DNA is TGTGCCAGCAGCTTGGGGGGGGTGGCAGATACGCAGTATTTT.

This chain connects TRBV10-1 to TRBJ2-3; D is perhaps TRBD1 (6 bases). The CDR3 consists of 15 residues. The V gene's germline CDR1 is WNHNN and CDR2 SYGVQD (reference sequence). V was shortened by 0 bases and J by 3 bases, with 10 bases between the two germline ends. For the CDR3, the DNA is TGCGCCAGCAGTGAGTCGAGGGGGAGTACAGATACGCAGTATTTT. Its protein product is CASSESRGSTDTQYF.

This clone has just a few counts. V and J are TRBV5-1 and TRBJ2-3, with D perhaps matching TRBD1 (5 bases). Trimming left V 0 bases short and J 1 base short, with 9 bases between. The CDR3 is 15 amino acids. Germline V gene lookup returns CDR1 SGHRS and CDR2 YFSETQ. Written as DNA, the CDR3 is TGCGCCAGCAGCTTGGAGACAGTCCGCACAGATACGCAGTATTTT. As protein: CASSLETVRTDTQYF.

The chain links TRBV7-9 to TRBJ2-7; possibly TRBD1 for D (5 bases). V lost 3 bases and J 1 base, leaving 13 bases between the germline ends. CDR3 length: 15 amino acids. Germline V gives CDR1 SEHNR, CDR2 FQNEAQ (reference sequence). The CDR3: CASSFIGAGSYEQYF. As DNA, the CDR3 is TGTGCCAGCAGCTTTATTGGGGCAGGATCCTACGAGCAGTACTTC.

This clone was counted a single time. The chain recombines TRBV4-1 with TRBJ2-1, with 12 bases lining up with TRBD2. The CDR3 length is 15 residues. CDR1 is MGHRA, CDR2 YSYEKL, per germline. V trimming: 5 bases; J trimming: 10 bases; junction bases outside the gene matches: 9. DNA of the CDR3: TGCGCCAGCAGCTGGAGACTAGCGGGAGTCGGCGAGCAGTTCTTC. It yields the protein CASSWRLAGVGEQFF.

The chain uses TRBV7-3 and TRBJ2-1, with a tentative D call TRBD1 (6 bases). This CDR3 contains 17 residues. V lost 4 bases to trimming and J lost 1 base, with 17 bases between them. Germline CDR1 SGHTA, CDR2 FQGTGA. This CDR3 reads CASSSGQGSPSYNEQFF. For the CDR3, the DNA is TGTGCCAGCAGCTCGGGACAAGGGTCTCCTTCCTACAATGAGCAGTTCTTC. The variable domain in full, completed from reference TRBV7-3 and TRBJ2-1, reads GAGVSQTPSNKVTEKGKYVELRCDPISGHTALYWYRQSLGQGPEFLIYFQGTGAADDSGLPNDRFFAVRPEGSVSTLKIQRTERGDSAVYLCASSSGQGSPSYNEQFFGPGTRLTVL.

The CDR3 coding sequence is TGTGCCAGCAGCTTTAGACAGGGGGGCTCCTACGAGCAGTACTTC. Translated: CASSFRQGGSYEQYF. The chain has TRBV7-6 and TRBJ2-7, with TRBD1 matching over 9 bases. This CDR3 contains 15 residues. The V segment lost 3 bases and the J segment 0 bases; nucleotides outside the gene matches: 3. Germline CDR1 and CDR2: SGHVS and FNYEAQ.

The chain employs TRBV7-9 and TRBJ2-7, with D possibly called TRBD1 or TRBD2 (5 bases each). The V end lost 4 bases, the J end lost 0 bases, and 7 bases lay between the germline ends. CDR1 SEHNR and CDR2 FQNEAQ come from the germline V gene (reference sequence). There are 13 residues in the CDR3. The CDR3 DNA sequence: TGTGCCAGCAGCTCAGGGAGCTCCTACGAGCAGTACTTC. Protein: CASSSGSSYEQYF.

The CDR3, as DNA: TGTGCCAGCAGCGTAGGGGACGACTATGGCTACACCTTC. Amino acids: CASSVGDDYGYTF. V usage is TRBV9 and J usage is TRBJ1-2, with D maybe TRBD1 (5 bases). The ends were cut back, 0 bases at V and 3 bases at J, with 6 bases in the middle. The CDR3 length is 13 residues. Germline loops: CDR1 SGDLS, CDR2 YYNGEE.

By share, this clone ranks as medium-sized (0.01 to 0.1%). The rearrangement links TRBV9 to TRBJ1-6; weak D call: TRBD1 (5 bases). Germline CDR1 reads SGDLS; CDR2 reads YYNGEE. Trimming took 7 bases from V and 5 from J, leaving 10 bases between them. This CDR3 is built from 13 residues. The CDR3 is CASQGTNNSPLHF. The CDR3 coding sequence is TGTGCCAGCCAGGGTACGAATAATTCACCCCTCCACTTT.